This T cell receptor beta chain was retrieved from a study of PD-L1 blockade in urothelial cancer. Study-wide background: Specimens of blood held a median count of roughly 150,000 T cells. Study-wide points: In blood sampled pretreatment, TCR clonality below the median predicted better survival.

The method was immunoSEQ multiplex PCR; TCRdb's version includes in-frame clones alone and lacks a portion of them. The sample lists 100,000 to 150,000 clones; about 82% were seen once. On this clone itself: Its antigen remains unknown.

Germline trimming cut 0 bases from V and 7 bases from J; bases unmatched to any gene: 11. The CDR3 sequence is 17 residues long. The germline gives CDR1 LGHNA, CDR2 YNFKEQ. Time point in this sample: peripheral blood 6 weeks after treatment start. The sequence derives from a man aged 45-65 years with urothelial cancer. The material was PBMCs, obtained around atezolizumab (anti-PD-L1) treatment. The gene calls are TRBV4-2 and TRBJ2-1; 8 positions agree with TRBD2. In DNA form, the CDR3 reads TGTGCCAGCAGCCAAGATCAGGCGGGAGGAGCTGGGAATGAGCAGTTCTTC. Translating it yields CASSQDQAGGAGNEQFF.